This T cell receptor beta chain was captured in a study of cytomegalovirus exposure and HLA in healthy donors. The germline CDR1 and CDR2 sequences are SGHAT and FQNNGV. This CDR3 is built from 16 residues. With 2 bases removed from V and 0 bases from J, the gap between germline ends came to 11 bases. The study ran its PCR with 60 Vbeta and 13 Jbeta primers. Method: immunoSEQ multiplex PCR; TCRdb's copy keeps in-frame clones and lacks some. The table lists some 140,000 clones, 72% of them singletons. Whereas donors were nominally healthy upon sampling, unrecorded immune exposures were probable. This clonotype was obtained from a man between 45 and 60 years old in good health and CMV-seropositive. Source material: PBMCs. This chain connects TRBV11-2 to TRBJ1-5, with a possible D match to TRBD1 (6 bases). The CDR3 nucleotides read TGTGCCAGCAGCTTAAATGGGGGCTATAGCAATCAGCCCCAGCATTTT. Residues: CASSLNGGYSNQPQHF.